This T cell receptor beta chain was obtained from a study of CD8 T cells in ankylosing spondylitis. Study outcomes and limitations: Disease-associated clonotypes exhibited CD8+ identity and were relatively infrequent in peripheral blood. Ankylosing spondylitis blood seemed to carry a telltale TCR beta motif made of eight highly homologous variants.

V was clipped by 5 bases and J by 7 bases, with 18 bases between them. The CDR3 contains 15 residues. CDR1 and CDR2 from the germline V gene are SEHNR and FQNEAQ (reference sequence). With regard to this clonotype: The target antigen is unknown.

TCRdb reprocessed the 5' RACE reads via MiXCR and lists one record per CDR3 protein. The sample includes 450,000 to 550,000 distinct CDR3 sequences, over 4% of them seen just once. The sequenced material came from blood, either unsorted or a sorted T cell fraction (not recorded which). The sequence was collected from a male donor with ankylosing spondylitis. The rearrangement uses TRBV7-9 and TRBJ2-1; weak D call: TRBD2 (6 bases). The CDR3 spells CASSPAGRGPNEQFF. The CDR3 DNA follows: TGTGCCAGCAGCCCTGCGGGACGTGGACCGAATGAGCAGTTCTTC.